Below, one T cell receptor (beta chain) is given with its context. Its binding antigen is unknown. Per-nucleotide qualities are absent, and no much larger clonotype sits a single base away. From cysteine to phenylalanine, the CDR3 is 11 amino acids long. CDR3 DNA is the only sequence kept; it has 33 bases, read in frame from the first base. The CDR1 and CDR2 encoded by the germline V gene (reference sequence) are DFQATT and SNEGSKA. V loses 3 bases of germline sequence and J loses 4 bases, and the interval between the two ends is 6 bases. In total, roughly 670 healthy bone marrow donors made up the cohort. At the time of sampling, all cohort members were nominally healthy, though unrecorded immune exposures were likely present. The donor was CMV seronegative and was included in the group of a few hundred seronegative cohort members. Every donor gave a peripheral blood sample, and the peripheral blood mononuclear cells from that sample were used for TCR beta sequencing. The Qiagen DNeasy Blood Extraction Kit was used to extract genomic DNA from the blood cell samples.

Library preparation used the immunoSEQ multiplex PCR assay. A mixture of 60 forward primers for TCR Vbeta segments and 13 reverse primers for TCR Jbeta segments was used in the multiplex PCR. The CDR3 region of rearranged TCR beta genes was amplified from genomic DNA with a multiplex PCR assay. The amplified TCR beta libraries were sequenced on the Illumina HiSeq System as 87-base-pair reads. The original methods were these. Across the 600 to 700 repertoires, a later analysis counted tens of millions of unique TCR beta chains, roughly 11 million of which were shared by at least two donors. Raw reads were error-corrected and collapsed into unique sequences with a nearest-neighbor algorithm that merged closely related sequences to remove PCR and sequencing errors. V, D and J gene segments were assigned by aligning CDR3 sequences to IMGT reference sequences. Each retained sequence needed at least a six-nucleotide match to both a V gene segment and a J gene segment. Rearrangements were called productive when the CDR3 lacked stop codons and stayed in frame with V and J; all others were non-productive. Following IMGT convention, CDR3 was defined as the stretch from the second conserved V-encoded cysteine to the conserved J-encoded phenylalanine. The earlier analysis of 450 to 750 of the donors excluded any sequence lacking an unambiguous match to a single V gene segment. In an earlier analysis of around 590 of the donors, a V segment was called functional when productive rearrangements were above 56.7%, and segregating when the standard deviation between donors exceeded 5%. A statistical classification framework was built to diagnose cytomegalovirus status from the catalog of TCR beta chain sequences. In a later analysis, TCR nucleotide sequences were compared against IMGT/GENE-DB human TR gene sequences so that V and J genes could be assigned. A later analysis assigned CDR3 sequences and most-parsimonious VDJ recombination scenarios with the TCRdist pipeline. In a later analysis, every TCR beta chain was defined by the combination of its CDR3 amino acid sequence and its V-gene family, and reads without a unique V-gene family were dropped. As a way to deal with suspected cross-contamination and a sequencing artifact, a later analysis dropped over 550 nucleotide sequences that were highly shared and had low generation probability. In a later analysis, a clonal expansion index was calculated for each public chain from normalized within-repertoire ranks of inferred template counts. In a later analysis, generation probabilities were computed using a VDJ recombination model fitted to out-of-frame rearrangements, and the results were checked against IGoR. In a later analysis, hypergeometric tests were used to score TCR-TCR, TCR-HLA and TCR-CMV co-occurrence, with a repertoire-size bias correction applied to TCR pairs. To estimate false discovery rates, a later analysis permuted the HLA or CMV assignments 20 times. In a later analysis, co-occurring TCRs were grouped using DBSCAN, and TCRdist sequence similarity was added for clustering within HLA-allele-positive subsets. For co-occurrence clustering, repertoires with fewer than 30,000 or more than 120,000 public chains were excluded, along with five or six repertoires with anomalous nucleotide sharing. The table comes from immuneACCESS by way of TCRdb, which keeps in-frame sequences with V and J called. Part of the clones is missing from these tables; in studies checked, under half for an unresolved V gene and the rest for unknown reasons. That table supplies the V and J calls and clone size; D and trimming were determined from the DNA. Here the sample has under 200,000 clones; 68% occur a single time. Jointly, the top ten make up less than 1.5% of the sample.

This specimen belongs to a study of cytomegalovirus exposure and HLA in healthy donors (dated by TCRdb to the late 2010s). Looking at the study overall: An earlier analysis of approximately 640 of the donors reported more than 250 Gb of sequence data and roughly 110 million unique TCR beta sequences from approximately 180 million T cells. Alongside the repertoire data, information on donor age, sex, ethnicity and CMV serostatus was compiled. Using immunosequencing, the study profiled T cell repertoires from around 680 subjects and related those repertoires to cytomegalovirus serostatus. In an earlier analysis of 500 to 650 of the donors, high-throughput TCR beta sequencing was used to judge whether each TCR beta V gene segment behaved as functional or pseudogenic. A later analysis re-examined previously published TCR beta repertoires from around 670 donors and added high-resolution HLA genotyping to investigate patterns of TCR occurrence. An early release covering 550 to 700 HLA-typed donors comprised approximately 290 gigabases of sequencing data and 65 million to 100 million unique TCR sequences. Four to six DR-DQ haplotypes were handled as single units for association and clustering, since linkage in the cohort was strong. Rather than using new phenotypic data, the later analysis identified candidate immune exposures from TCR beta sequences and from how often those sequences occurred across donors. Of the 350 to 450 genotyped donors, approximately 82% fell in the genetic ancestry cluster associated with self-reported Caucasian donors. All discovery cohort repertoires had been generated using a single sequencing platform. Genome-wide SNP genotypes for about 65% of the 666 donors were used in a later genetic analysis, which treated that subset as a discovery cohort. To predict cytomegalovirus infection status, the study brought together high-throughput TCR immunosequencing, statistical association of individual TCRs with disease status, and machine learning. The study was designed to test whether signatures of past pathogen exposure could be identified by cataloging public T cell receptors. A separate validation cohort of 100 to 150 different subjects was used in addition to the roughly 670-subject first cohort. HLA typing covered class I and class II loci at four-digit resolution. Among several hundred genotyped donors of the cohort, an average of approximately 240,000 unique TCR beta nucleotide sequences was sequenced per donor, of which about 18% were non-productive. The number of typed donors differed by locus: about 620-640 for A, B, C, DRB1 and DQB1; about 520 for DQA1; roughly 600 for DPA1; and some 450 for DPB1.

General findings and caveats noted by the study authors: In this cohort, only TCR beta chains were sequenced, and detectable features were limited by the absence of alpha or paired-chain data. Because the 87-base-pair reads could not distinguish some IMGT-functional V segments, including TRBV6-2 and TRBV6-3, those segments were excluded. An earlier analysis of approximately 570 of the donors showed that most TCR beta V segments appeared in productive rearrangements either about 87% or about 30% of the time, which broadly matched IMGT annotations. Most TCR sequences were observed very rarely across donors, whereas some public TCRs were present in many individuals. At a false discovery rate of 0.05, a later analysis linked around 15,000 TCR beta sequences to specific HLA alleles. The presence/absence analyses assumed that sequencing depth was roughly uniform across donors, and that assumption may not be true. Several of the top co-occurrence clusters appeared to be linked to parvovirus B19, influenza, CMV and Epstein-Barr virus, according to a later analysis. A group of highly shared sequence variants was considered likely to be a technical artifact of the sequencing pipeline. In a later analysis, TCR association rates were found to vary across HLA loci, with the most associated TCRs seen for DRB1 alleles and the fewest for HLA-C alleles. A total of 150 or so TCR beta chains were listed by the study as associated with cytomegalovirus. Assigning TCR associations to individual alleles was difficult when HLA alleles, especially DR and DQ, strongly co-occurred. Because some donors lacked HLA typing at each locus, the association tests relied only on the typed subset. Around 16 rarely observed V segments, including chromosome 9 orphons, were excluded from the earlier analysis of some 590 of the donors because counts were too low. A further reported finding was that TCR beta sequences accurately predicted the HLA-A and HLA-B alleles for most subjects in the first cohort. CMV serostatus was the only immune exposure information available for the cohort. Correlated functional status among segregating V segments might be attributable to linkage disequilibrium, but an unknown experimental factor could not be ruled out. Compared with the approximately 700-donor mean, donors in an Asian-associated ancestry cluster had fewer N-insertions in productive TCRs, according to a later genetic analysis. V-gene and J-gene trimming of TCR beta chains was associated with a missense DCLRE1C variant in a later genetic analysis, and the association was replicated in an independent cohort. In a later analysis, most CMV-associated TCR beta chains were found to appear HLA-restricted, with HLA associations seemingly driven largely by CMV exposure. According to the authors, the approach could potentially be generalized to other disease states and immunological phenotypes. A later analysis found that HLA-associated TCR beta chains were more clonally expanded and had lower generation probabilities than equally common non-associated chains. Cytomegalovirus status was reported to be diagnosed by the classifier with high specificity and sensitivity in both the original and validation cohorts. In vitro tests confirmed that a few of the cytomegalovirus-associated TCR beta chains recognize cytomegalovirus antigens.

The sequence derives from a middle-aged man in good health and CMV-seronegative. This receptor chain uses TRBV20-1 and TRBJ1-1, with the D gene call left open. Sample: PBMCs. The CDR3 region has the sequence CSASESTEAFF. At the DNA level, the sequence is TGCAGTGCTAGTGAGTCCACTGAAGCTTTCTTT.